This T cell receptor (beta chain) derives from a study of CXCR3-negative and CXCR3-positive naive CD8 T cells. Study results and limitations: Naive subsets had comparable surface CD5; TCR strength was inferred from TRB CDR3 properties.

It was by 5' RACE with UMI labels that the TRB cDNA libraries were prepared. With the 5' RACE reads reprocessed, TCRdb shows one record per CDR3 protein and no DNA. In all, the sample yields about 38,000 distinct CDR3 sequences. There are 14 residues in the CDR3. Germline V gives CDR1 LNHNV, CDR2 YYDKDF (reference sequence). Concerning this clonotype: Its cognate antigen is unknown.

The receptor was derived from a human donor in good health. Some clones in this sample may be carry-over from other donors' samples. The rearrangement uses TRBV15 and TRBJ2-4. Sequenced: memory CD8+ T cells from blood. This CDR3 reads CATSREGAKNIQYF.